Presented here are 13 T cell receptor beta chains from one specimen sequenced in a study of blood T cell repertoires in COVID-19. The assay was immunoSEQ multiplex PCR, and TCRdb's table has in-frame clones only and misses some. This sample has 95,000 to 150,000 clones, with roughly four fifths found just once. The sample comprised peripheral blood. The receptors originated from a woman between 45 and 60 years old with acute or convalescent COVID-19.

The rearrangement links TRBV6-2 or TRBV6-3 to TRBJ1-3, with D unresolved. V shed 5 bases and J shed 2 bases, with 4 bases lying between them. Looked up from germline, CDR1 is MNHEY and CDR2 is SVGEGT. CDR3 length: 12 amino acids. The CDR3 bases are TGTGCCAGCAGTCCCACTGGAAACACCATATATTTT. Its translation: CASSPTGNTIYF.

This chain links TRBV7-9 with TRBJ1-2; tentatively, D is TRBD1 (6 bases). The CDR3 spans 14 residues. In germline, CDR1 is SEHNR, CDR2 FQNEAQ (reference sequence). The V end lost 1 base, the J end lost 6 bases, and 12 bases lay between the germline ends. CDR3 sequence reads: CASSLDGGGHGYTF. Written as DNA, the CDR3 is TGTGCCAGCAGCTTAGATGGGGGCGGCCATGGCTACACCTTC.

This rearrangement joins TRBV5-4 to TRBJ1-4; D possibly corresponds to TRBD1 (6 bases). The V gene lost 4 bases and the J gene lost 6 bases, with 13 bases spanning the gap. The CDR3 consists of 14 residues. Looked up from germline, CDR1 is SGHNT and CDR2 is YYREEE (reference sequence). The CDR3: CASSVGGGDEKLFF. CDR3 bases: TGTGCCAGCAGCGTAGGGGGTGGCGATGAAAAACTGTTTTTT.

The gene calls are TRBV7-2 and TRBJ1-2, with 9 nucleotides matching TRBD1. V gave up 5 bases and J gave up 8 bases; unmatched junction bases: 9. Germline-derived CDR1 and CDR2 are SGHTA and FQGNSA. The CDR3 has 14 residues. The CDR3 spells CASSGSGTGTGYTF. CDR3 bases: TGTGCCAGCAGCGGATCGGGGACAGGGACCGGCTACACCTTC.

The CDR3 DNA follows: TGCGCCAGCAGCTTACCAGGGCGTCAGGCTGGAAACACCATATATTTT. The encoded protein is CASSLPGRQAGNTIYF. This chain links TRBV5-1 with TRBJ1-3; D may be TRBD1 (5 bases). The CDR3 is made up of 16 amino acids. V lost 2 bases and J lost 2, with 14 bases in between. The germline gives CDR1 SGHRS, CDR2 YFSETQ.

The CDR3 DNA reads as TGTGCCAGCAGTTTATCCCCGGTCAATGAGCAGTTCTTC. Protein sequence: CASSLSPVNEQFF. The rearrangement joins TRBV27 to TRBJ2-1; no clear D gene. V shed 0 bases and J shed 6 bases, with 6 bases lying between them. Looked up from germline, CDR1 is MNHEY and CDR2 is SMNVEV (reference sequence). The CDR3 has 13 residues.

This clone is a singleton in its sample. The chain employs TRBV27 and TRBJ2-2, with D perhaps matching TRBD2 (5 bases). Germline-derived CDR1 and CDR2 are MNHEY and SMNVEV (reference sequence). V lost 9 bases to trimming and J lost 8 bases, with 16 bases between them. The CDR3 extends over 13 amino acids. The CDR3 DNA follows: TGTGCCAGTACGGGGTTATCGGCGGGGGAGCTGTTTTTT. Amino acid sequence: CASTGLSAGELFF.

This sequence joins TRBV7-8 and TRBJ2-1, with no clear D. Germline CDR1 is SGHVS and CDR2 is FQNEAQ. CDR3 size: 15 residues. Trimming removed 3 bases from V and 1 base from J, with 10 bases in between. In DNA, the CDR3 is TGTGCCAGCAGCTTTATGTTCGGGTCCTACAATGAGCAGTTCTTC. It specifies CASSFMFGSYNEQFF.

The gene calls are TRBV18 and TRBJ2-2, with D hard to call. The CDR3 runs to 13 residues. Germline loops: CDR1 KGHSH, CDR2 LQKENI. The germline V and J ends were trimmed by 1 base and 5 bases, with 5 bases remaining between them. The CDR3 DNA reads as TGTGCCAGCTCACCACGTGTAACCGGGGAGCTGTTTTTT. This translates into CASSPRVTGELFF.

V and J are TRBV5-1 and TRBJ2-5; the match to TRBD2 covers 9 bases. Germline CDR1 reads SGHRS; CDR2 reads YFSETQ. This CDR3 region has 19 residues. V was clipped by 0 bases and J by 2 bases; unmatched bases: 14. The CDR3 spells CASSLAPGTRGRVQETQYF. DNA for the CDR3: TGCGCCAGCAGCTTGGCGCCCGGGACTCGCGGGAGGGTTCAAGAGACCCAGTACTTC.

The chain combines TRBV6-1 with TRBJ2-7, with unresolved D. CDR3 size: 11 residues. Germline loops: CDR1 MNHNS, CDR2 SASEGT. V lost 3 bases, J lost 3 bases, and 3 bases lay in between. CDR3 bases: TGTGCCAGCAGTGACAACTACGAGCAGTACTTC. The encoded protein is CASSDNYEQYF.

This chain joins TRBV28 and TRBJ2-7; the D gene is possibly TRBD1 (5 bases). CDR3 length: 13 amino acids. Germline assignment: CDR1 MDHEN and CDR2 SYDVKM. With 7 bases removed from V and 0 bases from J, the gap between germline ends came to 10 bases. The CDR3 is CASNGHNSYEQYF. In DNA form, the CDR3 reads TGTGCCAGCAACGGACATAACTCCTACGAGCAGTACTTC. Using reference TRBV28 and TRBJ2-7 for the parts outside the CDR3, the full variable domain is DVKVTQSSRYLVKRTGEKVFLECVQDMDHENMFWYRQDPGLGLRLIYFSYDVKMKEKGDIPEGYSVSREKKERFSLILESASTNQTSMYLCASNGHNSYEQYFGPGTRLTVT.

The table lists this clone with a count of one. The chain is built from TRBV18 and TRBJ1-3; weak D call: TRBD1 (5 bases). Trimming took 1 base from V and 0 from J, leaving 7 bases between them. Germline CDR1 reads KGHSH; CDR2 reads LQKENI. The CDR3 runs 15 residues. Written as DNA, the CDR3 is TGTGCCAGCTCACCACGAGACAGCTCTGGAAACACCATATATTTT. The encoded protein is CASSPRDSSGNTIYF. Full variable domain (rest looked up from reference TRBV18 and TRBJ1-3): NAGVMQNPRHLVRRRGQEARLRCSPMKGHSHVYWYRQLPEEGLKFMVYLQKENIIDESGMPKERFSAEFPKEGPSILRIQQVVRGDSAAYFCASSPRDSSGNTIYFGEGSWLTVV.